Listed below are T cell receptor beta chains from one sample, sequenced in a study of CD8+ T cells in alopecia areata. Using immunoSEQ multiplex PCR, the repertoire was profiled, and TCRdb retains in-frame clones only, with some absent. Of about 250,000 clones detected, over 45% appear once; the ten largest clones hold 0.75% to 0.95%. This sample comprised CD4+ T cells sorted from blood, obtained around week 53, from a patient treated with tofacitinib. Receptors originate from a human donor with alopecia areata. CDR3s include the opening cysteine and the closing phenylalanine or tryptophan. D genes are given only for firm matches. Size is stated for part of the rows, as once, few or many counts, or as a class when the clone is expanded.

j_call clone_size v_call d_call cdr3_aa cdr3_nt
TRBJ2-3 few TRBV29-1 . CSAVRDQKPDTQYF TGCAGCGCCGTCCGGGACCAGAAACCAGATACGCAGTATTTT
TRBJ2-7 . TRBV5-1 . CASSLELAPGNEQYF TGCGCCAGCAGCTTGGAATTGGCCCCTGGAAACGAGCAGTACTTC
TRBJ1-1 . TRBV7-8 . CASSLVSQEAFF TGTGCCAGCAGCTTAGTATCCCAGGAAGCTTTCTTT
TRBJ1-6 . TRBV27 . CASSLFRVGRNFNSPLHF TGTGCCAGCAGTTTATTCAGGGTGGGGCGAAATTTTAATTCACCCCTCCACTTT
TRBJ1-6 . TRBV5-6 . CASSPPAERPLHF TGTGCCAGCAGCCCCCCGGCGGAGCGGCCCCTCCACTTT
TRBJ2-6 . TRBV20-1 . CSASGANVLTF TGCAGTGCCAGCGGGGCCAACGTCCTGACTTTC
TRBJ1-1 . TRBV7-9 . CASSLIRSRPPIF TGTGCCAGCAGCTTAATCCGTAGCCGACCACCAATCTTT
TRBJ1-1 . TRBV28 TRBD1 CASSSRDRGFEAFF TGTGCCAGCAGTAGCCGGGACAGGGGGTTTGAAGCTTTCTTT
TRBJ2-5 . TRBV5-5 TRBD2 CASSPSLAGGQETQYF TGTGCCAGCAGCCCCTCACTAGCGGGGGGTCAAGAGACCCAGTACTTC
TRBJ2-7 . TRBV30 . CAWSGPFSYEQYF TGTGCCTGGAGTGGGCCTTTCTCCTACGAGCAGTACTTC
TRBJ2-7 few TRBV6-5 . CASSYDPGVREQYF TGTGCCAGCAGTTACGATCCAGGAGTGAGGGAGCAGTACTTC
TRBJ1-3 . TRBV4-2 . CASSSGKSSGNTIYF TGTGCCAGCAGCTCAGGGAAAAGCTCTGGAAACACCATATATTTT
TRBJ1-2 . TRBV7-2 TRBD1 CASSPGQGIYGYTF TGTGCCAGCAGCCCGGGACAGGGGATATATGGCTACACCTTC
TRBJ2-6 . TRBV27 . CASSWDSGANVLTF TGTGCCAGCAGTTGGGATTCTGGGGCCAACGTCCTGACTTTC
TRBJ1-6 . TRBV12-5 . CASGLVLGSVSYNSPLHF TGTGCTAGTGGTTTGGTATTGGGATCGGTTTCCTATAATTCACCCCTCCACTTT
TRBJ1-5 few TRBV7-2 . CASSSSRDQPQHF TGTGCCAGCAGCTCTTCCAGGGATCAGCCCCAGCATTTT
TRBJ1-2 . TRBV30 . CAWSVRPLGRRNYGYTF TGTGCCTGGAGTGTAAGGCCATTGGGACGGAGGAACTATGGCTACACCTTC
TRBJ2-1 . TRBV29-1 TRBD1 CSVDATGGIDEQFF TGCAGCGTTGATGCGACAGGGGGTATCGATGAGCAGTTCTTC
TRBJ2-1 . TRBV25-1 TRBD1 CASSELRTGFYEQFF TGTGCCAGCAGTGAATTACGGACAGGGTTCTATGAGCAGTTCTTC
TRBJ2-6 . TRBV15 . CATSRVRVSGANVLTF TGTGCCACCAGCAGAGTAAGGGTCTCTGGGGCCAACGTCCTGACTTTC
TRBJ1-1 . TRBV10-3 . CAIIADWDTEAFF TGTGCCATCATCGCCGATTGGGACACTGAAGCTTTCTTT
TRBJ2-3 few TRBV4-3 . CASSQDRAAQYF TGCGCCAGCAGCCAAGATAGGGCCGCGCAGTATTTT
TRBJ1-4 . TRBV4-1 . CASSQVGAGTNEKLFF TGCGCCAGCAGCCAAGTTGGGGCCGGTACTAATGAAAAACTGTTTTTT
TRBJ1-6 . TRBV7-2 . CASSLGRDSSPLHF TGTGCCAGCAGCTTGGGCAGGGATAGTTCACCCCTCCACTTT